Shown below are 12 T cell receptor beta chains from a single sample sequenced in a study of OX40 agonist ivuxolimab in advanced cancers. Measured with immunoSEQ multiplex PCR; TCRdb has only the in-frame clones, and not every one. This sample has about 46,000 clones, with over 65% found just once. Here the sequenced sample was CD4+ or CD8+ T cells sorted from blood, taken in a trial of the OX40 agonist ivuxolimab. The receptor source for this set is an adult with an advanced solid tumor such as melanoma, head and neck, liver or kidney cancer.

The J gene is TRBJ1-2, the V gene TRBV10-2; 12 bases are a match to TRBD1. This CDR3 spans 15 amino acids. Germline CDR1 is WSHSY and CDR2 is SAAADI. Trimming took 6 bases from V and 3 from J; bases not matched to a gene: 5. The CDR3 sequence is CASRSGTGGDYGYTF. CDR3 DNA sequence: TGCGCCAGCAGATCCGGGACAGGGGGCGACTATGGCTACACCTTC.

The CDR3 DNA reads as TGTGCCAGCAGTTTTCTCAAAGATACGCAGTATTTT. This gives the protein CASSFLKDTQYF. The V and J genes are TRBV28 and TRBJ2-3; D remains ambiguous. Trimming removed 3 bases at V and 5 bases at J, with 6 bases between. The CDR3 spans 12 residues. Germline loops: CDR1 MDHEN, CDR2 SYDVKM.

This clone was detected a few times. Relative to the germline gene, one junction end is altered; a read error may explain this. The rearrangement uses TRBV7-7 and TRBJ2-1; D might be TRBD2 (6 bases). CDR3 length: 15 amino acids. Germline V gene lookup returns CDR1 SSHAT and CDR2 FNYEAQ (reference sequence). In DNA form, the CDR3 reads TGTGCTAGCAGCTCTGGGCGGGGTGGATACAATGAGCAGTTCTTC. Protein product: CASSSGRGGYNEQFF.

V gene TRBV12-5 combines with J gene TRBJ2-7, with TRBD1 as a possible D gene (6 bases). Trimming removed 1 base from V and 0 bases from J, with 7 bases in between. The CDR3 has 14 residues. Germline V CDR1 and CDR2: LGHNT, FRNRAP. CDR3 nucleotides: TGTGCTAGTGGTTTGGGGACAGCCTCCTACGAGCAGTACTTC. Its protein is CASGLGTASYEQYF. The entire variable domain, with the rest obtained from reference TRBV12-5 and TRBJ2-7, is as follows: DARVTQTPRHKVTEMGQEVTMRCQPILGHNTVFWYRQTMMQGLELLAYFRNRAPLDDSGMPKDRFSAEMPDATLATLKIQPSEPRDSAVYFCASGLGTASYEQYFGPGTRLTVT.

This clone has just one count. The chain couples TRBV6-5 to TRBJ2-7; 7 bases are shared with TRBD1. CDR1 is MNHEY and CDR2 is SVGAGI in the germline V gene. V gave up 4 bases and J gave up 3 bases; unmatched junction bases: 3. The CDR3 spans 13 residues. CDR3 DNA: TGTGCCAGCAGTTGGGACAGAATCTACGAGCAGTACTTC. Amino acids: CASSWDRIYEQYF.

This chain connects TRBV29-1 to TRBJ1-2; weak D call: TRBD1 (6 bases). From germline, CDR1 is SQVTM and CDR2 ANQGSEA. This CDR3 has 15 amino acids. The V and J ends lost 4 bases and 6 bases respectively, with 21 bases between them. As DNA, the CDR3 is TGCAGCGTTGGGATACGGGAGGGGGGTATGGATGGCTACACCTTC. It translates to CSVGIREGGMDGYTF.

This rearrangement joins TRBV4-1 to TRBJ2-3; maybe TRBD1 (5 bases). The V gene's germline CDR1 is MGHRA and CDR2 YSYEKL. The CDR3 is 12 amino acids. The germline V and J ends were trimmed by 1 base and 6 bases, with 5 bases remaining between them. CDR3 DNA: TGCGCCAGCAGCCAAGCAGGGGATACGCAGTATTTT. This translates into CASSQAGDTQYF.

J is TRBJ1-5 and V is TRBV30; possibly TRBD1 for D (5 bases). V dropped 2 bases and J dropped 2 bases, with 13 bases sitting between them. The CDR3 sequence is 15 residues long. The germline gives CDR1 GTSNPN, CDR2 SVGIG (reference sequence). The CDR3 DNA sequence: TGTGCCTGGAGTAACGGGGCGGGGGGCAATCAGCCCCAGCATTTT. This translates into CAWSNGAGGNQPQHF.

The rearrangement links TRBV6-1 to TRBJ2-2; D uncertain. V was trimmed by 6 bases and J by 1 base, leaving 6 bases between them. The CDR3 loop spans 13 amino acids. Germline loops: CDR1 MNHNS, CDR2 SASEGT. The CDR3 DNA follows: TGTGCCAGCAGAGACAAGAACACCGGGGAGCTGTTTTTT. Its protein is CASRDKNTGELFF.

Regarding this clone: This CDR3 is also generated by other DNA sequences in the sample. V is TRBV19 and J is TRBJ2-5; D not resolved. This CDR3 region has 14 residues. Deletions cut 1 base from V and 5 bases from J, with 11 bases between. The germline V gene encodes CDR1 LNHDA and CDR2 SQIVND (reference sequence). The CDR3 spells CASSIGGLGETQYF. The CDR3, as DNA: TGTGCCAGTAGTATAGGGGGTCTCGGGGAGACCCAGTACTTC.

V gene TRBV6-1 combines with J gene TRBJ1-5; 9 nucleotides agree with TRBD1. The CDR3 runs 15 residues. The junction had 9 bases not matched to a gene; V was cut back by 6 bases and J by 6 bases. CDR1 MNHNS and CDR2 SASEGT come from the germline V gene. The CDR3 DNA reads TGTGCCAGCAGGGGACAGGGCAGGAATCGTCAGCCCCAGCATTTT. It codes for CASRGQGRNRQPQHF.

The rearrangement uses TRBV10-3 and TRBJ2-3; D gene unclear. In germline, CDR1 is ENHRY, CDR2 SYGVKD. The CDR3 runs to 13 residues. The V gene lost 4 bases and the J gene lost 0 bases, with 5 bases spanning the gap. The CDR3 sequence: CAISVTSTDTQYF. Written as DNA, the CDR3 is TGTGCCATCAGTGTAACTAGCACAGATACGCAGTATTTT.